This passage covers 20 T cell receptor beta chains from one sample sequenced in a study of blood T cell repertoires in COVID-19. Sequenced by immunoSEQ multiplex PCR; TCRdb stores in-frame clones only, minus some. Of more than 250,000 clones in the sample, around 90% were seen once. The sample taken for sequencing was peripheral blood. The receptors shown here come from a man younger than 30 who had recovered from COVID-19.

The V and J genes are TRBV18 and TRBJ2-1; D is unclear. Germline CDR1 is KGHSH and CDR2 is LQKENI. This CDR3 spans 17 amino acids. V was clipped by 1 base and J by 0 bases, with 13 bases between them. CDR3 DNA: TGTGCCAGCTCACCACGCCTCGTCACAAGCTCCTACAATGAGCAGTTCTTC. This sequence encodes CASSPRLVTSSYNEQFF.

The gene calls are TRBV11-3 and TRBJ2-5; possible D gene TRBD2, 5 bases. Germline V gene sequence: CDR1 SGHNT, CDR2 YENEEA. This CDR3 contains 14 residues. Trimming left V 2 bases short and J 3 bases short, with 10 bases between. CDR3 amino acids: CASSLTDGEETQYF. CDR3 sequence (DNA): TGTGCCAGCAGCTTAACGGACGGGGAAGAGACCCAGTACTTC.

The chain couples TRBV6-6 to TRBJ1-2, with 7 bases lining up with TRBD1. This CDR3 is built from 13 residues. Germline V gene lookup returns CDR1 MNHNY and CDR2 SVGAGI (reference sequence). With V trimmed by 0 bases and J by 8 bases, 3 bases remained unmatched. The CDR3 here is CASSYSTGYGYTF. DNA of the CDR3: TGTGCCAGCAGTTACTCGACAGGGTACGGCTACACCTTC.

The chain joins TRBV27 to TRBJ2-7; no reliable D call. Trimming pared 0 bases from V and 6 bases from J, leaving 9 bases between. Germline CDR1 is MNHEY and CDR2 is SMNVEV (reference sequence). This CDR3 has 13 amino acids. The CDR3 DNA is TGTGCCAGCAGTTTATCGATTACGGGCGAGCAGTACTTC. This gives the protein CASSLSITGEQYF.

The CDR3 loop is CATSGQPLNNEQFF. Written as DNA, the CDR3 is TGTGCCACCAGTGGACAGCCATTGAACAATGAGCAGTTCTTC. The chain carries TRBV24-1 and TRBJ2-1; maybe TRBD1 (5 bases). This CDR3 spans 14 amino acids. Germline V CDR1 and CDR2: KGHDR, SFDVKD. The ends were cut back, 5 bases at V and 5 bases at J, with 12 bases in the middle.

The J gene is TRBJ1-4, the V gene TRBV10-3; 10 bases agree with TRBD1. The CDR3 has 13 amino acids. Looked up from germline, CDR1 is ENHRY and CDR2 is SYGVKD. The trim removed 6 bases at V and 7 bases at J, leaving 2 bases unmatched. The DNA of the CDR3 is TGTGCCATCAGAGGGACAGGGGCTGAAAAACTGTTTTTT. This codes for CAIRGTGAEKLFF.

This clone was seen only a few times. This chain uses TRBV2 with TRBJ1-1; D uncertain. This CDR3 has 10 residues. From germline, CDR1 is SNHLY and CDR2 FYNNEI. The V gene lost 8 bases and the J gene lost 3 bases, with 4 bases spanning the gap. The CDR3 region is CASLHTEAFF. The CDR3 bases are TGTGCCAGCCTACACACTGAAGCTTTCTTT.

The rearrangement joins TRBV27 to TRBJ2-3, with D uncertain. This CDR3 is 14 amino acids long. CDR1 MNHEY and CDR2 SMNVEV come from the germline V gene (reference sequence). Trimming cost V 0 bases and J 2 bases, with 6 bases left between them. The CDR3 sequence is CASSLSQDTDTQYF. The CDR3 DNA follows: TGTGCCAGCAGTTTATCGCAGGACACAGATACGCAGTATTTT.

The chain uses TRBV5-4 and TRBJ2-1; 8 nucleotides match TRBD2. The length of the CDR3 is 15 residues. The V and J ends lost 0 bases and 2 bases, in that order; junction bases with no gene match: 1. Germline loops: CDR1 SGHNT, CDR2 YYREEE (reference sequence). The CDR3: CASSLGGRTYNEQFF. DNA for the CDR3: TGTGCCAGCAGCTTGGGCGGGAGGACCTACAATGAGCAGTTCTTC.

This clone is a singleton in its sample. V gene TRBV10-2 combines with J gene TRBJ1-2; D remains ambiguous. Between the trimmed V and J ends, which lost 0 bases and 7 bases, there was a span of 9 bases. CDR1 is WSHSY, CDR2 SAAADI, per germline. There are 13 residues in the CDR3. CDR3 bases: TGCGCCAGCAGTGAGTCGGTGAACGGTGGCTACACCTTC. It codes for CASSESVNGGYTF.

The chain joins TRBV4-1 to TRBJ1-5, with TRBD1 matching 8 bases. Germline CDR1 and CDR2: MGHRA and YSYEKL. The CDR3 is 18 amino acids. Trimming took 2 bases from V and 4 from J; bases not matched to a gene: 13. The CDR3 DNA is TGCGCCAGCAGCCAATTCTTAGTGGACAGGGTGATTAATCAGCCCCAGCATTTT. It is translated as CASSQFLVDRVINQPQHF.

This clone was recorded only once. This chain connects TRBV5-8 to TRBJ2-1; 12 bases fit TRBD1. Trimming at V came to 6 bases and at J to 7 bases, leaving 11 bases not matched to a gene. Germline CDR1 and CDR2: SGHTS and YDEGEE. This CDR3 is 16 amino acids long. The CDR3 nucleotides are TGTGCCAGCAACTTCCCGGGACAGGGGGCGATTAATGAGCAGTTCTTC. Its translation is CASNFPGQGAINEQFF.

CDR3 DNA sequence: TGTGCCAGCAGCTTTGGGGAGGTCGGGGAGCTGTTTTTT. Its translation is CASSFGEVGELFF. The chain couples TRBV11-2 to TRBJ2-2; maybe TRBD2 (6 bases). There are 13 residues in the CDR3. From germline, CDR1 is SGHAT and CDR2 FQNNGV. Trimming pared 3 bases from V and 7 bases from J, leaving 9 bases between.

This clone was seen more than once but under ten times. The chain uses TRBV6-4 and TRBJ2-2, with D perhaps TRBD2 (5 bases). The CDR3 has 13 amino acids. The V end lost 3 bases, the J end lost 3 bases, and 5 bases lay between the germline ends. Germline V gene lookup returns CDR1 MRHNA and CDR2 SNTAGT. CDR3 DNA: TGTGCCAGCAGTGAGCGGGACACCGGGGAGCTGTTTTTT. As protein: CASSERDTGELFF.

This rearrangement joins TRBV9 to TRBJ2-3; D is possibly TRBD2 (7 bases). This CDR3 contains 17 residues. Per the germline V gene, CDR1 is SGDLS and CDR2 is YYNGEE. Trimming shortened V by 4 bases and J by 2 bases, and 20 bases separated the two germline ends. This chain's CDR3 is CASSPSGGIQYTDTQYF. The CDR3 DNA follows: TGTGCCAGCAGCCCCTCGGGGGGCATACAGTACACAGATACGCAGTATTTT. Full variable domain (rest looked up from reference TRBV9 and TRBJ2-3): DSGVTQTPKHLITATGQRVTLRCSPRSGDLSVYWYQQSLDQGLQFLIQYYNGEERAKGNILERFSAQQFPDLHSELNLSSLELGDSALYFCASSPSGGIQYTDTQYFGPGTRLTVL.

The chain has TRBV10-3 and TRBJ2-5; D call uncertain. V was clipped by 4 bases and J by 4 bases, with 7 bases between them. Germline V gene data show CDR1 as ENHRY and CDR2 as SYGVKD. The CDR3 consists of 12 residues. The CDR3 loop is CAISGSGETQYF. CDR3 sequence (DNA): TGTGCCATCAGTGGGTCCGGAGAGACCCAGTACTTC.

This sequence joins TRBV27 and TRBJ2-1, with 8 bases that match TRBD2. Germline V gene sequence: CDR1 MNHEY, CDR2 SMNVEV (reference sequence). The junction had 1 base not matched to a gene; V was cut back by 0 bases and J by 6 bases. The CDR3 length is 14 residues. In DNA, the CDR3 is TGTGCCAGCAGTTTATCGGGACTAGTCAATGAGCAGTTCTTC. It yields the protein CASSLSGLVNEQFF.

The chain has TRBV19 and TRBJ2-7; 9 nucleotides agree with TRBD1. With 5 bases clipped from V and 2 bases from J, the junction kept 4 bases outside the gene matches. The CDR3 is made up of 14 amino acids. Germline assignment: CDR1 LNHDA and CDR2 SQIVND (reference sequence). The CDR3 nucleotides are TGTGCCAGTAGTCCCCGGGACAGGGCCTACGAGCAGTACTTC. Translation: CASSPRDRAYEQYF.

This rearrangement joins TRBV18 to TRBJ2-7; 7 bases are shared with TRBD1. Trimming removed 3 bases from V and 3 bases from J; junction bases left unmatched: 11. CDR3 length equals 16 residues. Germline V gene sequence: CDR1 KGHSH, CDR2 LQKENI. The CDR3 here is CASSPRDRTFLYEQYF. In nucleotides, the CDR3 is TGTGCCAGCTCACCCCGGGACAGAACTTTTCTCTACGAGCAGTACTTC.

The chain uses TRBV3-1 (or the pseudogene TRBV3-2) and TRBJ1-2; D uncertain. The V end was cut by 3 bases, the J end by 1 base, with 6 bases between. Germline V lookup: CDR1 LGHDT, CDR2 YNNKEL (reference sequence). The CDR3 is 13 amino acids. CDR3 in amino acids: CASSHRDNYGYTF. As DNA, the CDR3 is TGTGCCAGCAGCCATCGAGATAACTATGGCTACACCTTC.